These T cell receptor beta chains were read from a single sample in a study of a mutant IDH1 vaccine in newly diagnosed glioma. Which antigens these TCRs recognize remains unknown. The protocol was immunoSEQ multiplex PCR, while the TCRdb copy is restricted to in-frame clones and leaves out a portion. The sample lists tens of thousands of clones, around 78% occurring once. This specimen was PBMCs, taken from a glioma patient whose treatment included an IDH1 peptide vaccine. These receptors came from a middle-aged woman with glioma. Some clones in this sample may be carry-over from other donors' samples. CDR3s include the opening cysteine and the closing phenylalanine or tryptophan. D genes are given only for firm matches. Rows may omit the clone size; those that give it use once, few, many or a size class.

>TRBJ1-2|.|TRBV5-4|.
CASEGGGSYGYTF
TGTGCCAGCGAGGGCGGCGGCAGCTATGGCTACACCTTC
>TRBJ2-7|.|TRBV14|.
CASSQDHNHEQYF
TGTGCCAGCAGCCAAGATCACAACCACGAGCAGTACTTC
>TRBJ1-2|.|TRBV20-1|.
CSASSAYGYTF
TGCAGTGCCTCCTCCGCTTATGGCTACACCTTC
>TRBJ2-7|.|TRBV4-1|few
CASSQDGGAAYEQYF
TGCGCCAGCAGCCAAGATGGGGGGGCGGCCTACGAGCAGTACTTC
>TRBJ2-1|.|TRBV27|.
CASKDGGAVNEQFF
TGTGCCAGCAAAGATGGCGGGGCGGTTAATGAGCAGTTCTTC
>TRBJ2-7|.|TRBV6-5|.
CASSKGTYEQYF
TGTGCCAGCAGTAAGGGTACCTACGAGCAGTACTTC
>TRBJ1-1|.|TRBV7-9|few
CASSSDGPFEAFF
TGTGCCAGCAGCTCGGACGGACCTTTTGAAGCTTTCTTT
>TRBJ2-4|.|TRBV7-8|.
CASSLSGNIQYF
TGTGCCAGCAGCTTATCCGGAAACATTCAGTACTTC
>TRBJ1-1|TRBD1|TRBV7-2|.
CASSNRDRGNTEAFF
TGTGCCAGCAGCAACCGGGACAGGGGGAACACTGAAGCTTTCTTT
>TRBJ2-5|.|TRBV27|.
CASSPSKLETQYF
TGTGCCAGCAGCCCTTCGAAGCTAGAGACCCAGTACTTC
>TRBJ2-7|TRBD1|TRBV7-3|.
CASSLSRDRAYEQYF
TGTGCCAGCAGCCTTTCCCGGGACAGAGCATACGAGCAGTACTTC
>TRBJ2-7|.|TRBV5-5|.
CASSPSGSYYEQYF
TGTGCCAGCAGCCCAAGCGGGTCCTACTACGAGCAGTACTTC
>TRBJ2-2|TRBD1|TRBV9|.
CASSAFGTGNTGELFF
TGTGCCAGCAGCGCATTTGGGACAGGGAACACCGGGGAGCTGTTTTTT
>TRBJ2-1|.|TRBV14|once
CASSQFGTGDNEQFF
TGTGCCAGCAGCCAATTTGGGACTGGTGACAATGAGCAGTTCTTC
>TRBJ2-4|.|TRBV5-3|.
CASSHPSDTETKNIQYF
TGTGCCAGCTCCCACCCCAGCGACACAGAAACCAAAAACATTCAGTACTTC
>TRBJ2-5|TRBD2|TRBV18|few
CASSPAGTQETQYF
TGTGCCAGCTCGCCAGCGGGGACCCAAGAGACCCAGTACTTC
>TRBJ2-2|TRBD1|TRBV5-1|few
CASSLIVGTGGSIRELFF
TGCGCCAGCAGCTTGATCGTGGGGACAGGGGGCTCTATAAGGGAGCTGTTTTTT
>TRBJ2-7|.|TRBV29-1|.
CSAWGMGYEQYF
TGCAGCGCATGGGGGATGGGCTACGAGCAGTACTTC
>TRBJ2-7|.|TRBV30|.
CAWSPRVDEQYF
TGTGCCTGGAGTCCCCGGGTCGACGAGCAGTACTTC
>TRBJ2-5|.|TRBV18|once
CASSPAAQETQYF
TGTGCCAGCTCACCAGCGGCCCAAGAGACCCAGTACTTC
>TRBJ2-3|.|TRBV5-1|once
CASSLVGRRPASTDTQYF
TGCGCCAGCAGCTTGGTAGGAAGGAGGCCTGCTAGCACAGATACGCAGTATTTT
>TRBJ2-7|.|TRBV6-6|.
CASSGSYEQYF
TGTGCCAGCAGCGGTTCCTACGAGCAGTACTTC
>TRBJ2-7|.|TRBV5-6|.
CASSQIGVYEQYF
TGTGCCAGCAGCCAAATAGGCGTCTACGAGCAGTACTTC
>TRBJ2-3|TRBD1|TRBV11-2|.
CASSERTGLTDTQYF
TGTGCCAGCAGCGAAAGGACAGGGCTCACAGATACGCAGTATTTT
>TRBJ2-2|.|TRBV19|.
CASREMEELFF
TGTGCCAGTAGAGAGATGGAGGAGCTGTTTTTT
>TRBJ1-5|TRBD1|TRBV4-3|once
CASSPSDREDQPQHF
TGCGCCAGCAGCCCATCGGACAGGGAGGATCAGCCCCAGCATTTT
>TRBJ2-1|.|TRBV9|.
CAGPWESNEQFF
TGTGCAGGTCCCTGGGAAAGCAATGAGCAGTTCTTC
>TRBJ2-4|.|TRBV2|.
CASGWRMSDIQYF
TGTGCCAGCGGGTGGCGGATGAGCGACATTCAGTACTTC
>TRBJ1-6|.|TRBV5-3|few
CARSSSTGPNSPLHF
TGTGCCAGAAGCTCCTCGACAGGCCCTAATTCACCCCTCCACTTT
>TRBJ1-3|.|TRBV7-9|once
CASSRGRISGNTIYF
TGTGCCAGCAGCCGCGGTCGGATCTCTGGAAACACCATATATTTT
>TRBJ1-2|.|TRBV11-2|once
CASSSALEGYTF
TGTGCCAGCAGCTCGGCTCTCGAAGGCTACACCTTC